These 5 T cell receptor beta chains came from one sample sequenced in a study of shared clonotypes between healthy human individuals. Measured with immunoSEQ multiplex PCR; TCRdb has only the in-frame clones, and not every one. Here the sample spans 1,500,000 or so clones, approximately 98.5% being singletons. Sequenced: naive CD4+ T cells sorted from blood. Subset specified: CD45RA+ positively selected. These TCRs come from a young man in good health.

The chain employs TRBV19 and TRBJ2-4; D not certain. From germline, CDR1 is LNHDA and CDR2 SQIVND (reference sequence). The CDR3 length is 14 residues. The V and J ends lost 10 bases and 1 base respectively, with 14 bases between them. As DNA, the CDR3 is TGTGCCACCCAGGAGCAGGTCGCCAAAAACATTCAGTACTTC. This sequence encodes CATQEQVAKNIQYF.

The chain recombines TRBV19 with TRBJ2-7, with D possibly TRBD2 on 6 matching bases. The CDR3 is 13 residues long. Looked up from germline, CDR1 is LNHDA and CDR2 is SQIVND (reference sequence). With 9 bases removed from V and 7 bases from J, the gap between germline ends came to 19 bases. The CDR3 nucleotides read TGTGCCAGCCGGGAGAATGGCGAATGGGAGCAGTACTTC. Amino acid sequence: CASRENGEWEQYF.

This rearrangement joins TRBV12-2 to TRBJ1-4. TRBV12-2 is flagged as a pseudogene. The CDR3 has 19 amino acids. The CDR3 is CASRFGLAGVACPGEKLFF. The CDR3 nucleotides read TGTGCAAGTCGCTTCGGACTAGCGGGAGTCGCGTGTCCGGGGGAAAAACTGTTTTTT.

This chain connects TRBV11-1 to TRBJ2-1; D is undetermined. V lost 2 bases to trimming and J lost 9 bases, with 11 bases between them. From germline, CDR1 is SGHAT and CDR2 FQDESV (reference sequence). This CDR3 has 13 amino acids. Written as DNA, the CDR3 is TGTGCCAGCAGCTTAAGCCTGACGGCTGAGCAGTTCTTC. Translated, it gives CASSLSLTAEQFF.

The CDR3 sequence is CASSLTSGSYTQYF. CDR3 bases: TGCGCCAGCAGCTTGACTAGCGGGAGCTATACGCAGTATTTT. V and J are TRBV5-1 and TRBJ2-3; 11 nucleotides align to TRBD2. Trimming at V came to 1 base and at J to 7 bases, leaving 2 bases not matched to a gene. CDR3 size: 14 residues. Germline assignment: CDR1 SGHRS and CDR2 YFSETQ.